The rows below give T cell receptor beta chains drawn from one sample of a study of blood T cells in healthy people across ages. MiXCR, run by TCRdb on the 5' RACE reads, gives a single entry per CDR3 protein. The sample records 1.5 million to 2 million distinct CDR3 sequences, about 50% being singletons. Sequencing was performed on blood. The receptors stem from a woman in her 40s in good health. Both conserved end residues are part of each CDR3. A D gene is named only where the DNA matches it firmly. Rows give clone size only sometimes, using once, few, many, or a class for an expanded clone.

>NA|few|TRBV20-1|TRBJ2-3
CSARGILRTDTQYF
TGCAGTGCTAGAGGAATTCTTCGGACAGATACGCAGTATTTT
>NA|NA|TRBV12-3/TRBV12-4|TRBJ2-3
CASSSVRRKASTDTQYF
TGTGCCAGCAGCTCCGTACGACGGAAAGCTAGCACAGATACGCAGTATTTT
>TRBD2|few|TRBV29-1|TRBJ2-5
CSVEGAGEETQYF
TGCAGCGTTGAGGGTGCGGGGGAAGAGACCCAGTACTTC
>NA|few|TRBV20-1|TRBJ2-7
CSAEIVGRTYEQYF
TGCAGTGCGGAAATCGTGGGCAGAACCTACGAGCAGTACTTC
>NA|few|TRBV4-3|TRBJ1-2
CASSQDLRYTF
TGCGCCAGCAGCCAAGATCTCCGGTACACCTTC
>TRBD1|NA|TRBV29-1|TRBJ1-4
CSVDQGAGEKLFF
TGCAGCGTGGATCAGGGGGCAGGGGAAAAACTGTTTTTT
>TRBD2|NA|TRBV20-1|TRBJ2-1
CRPRGGEDEQFF
TGCCGACCTCGGGGGGGCGAAGATGAGCAGTTCTTC
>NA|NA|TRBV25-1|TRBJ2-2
CASSEYTETGELFF
TGTGCCAGCAGTGAATATACAGAGACCGGGGAGCTGTTTTTT
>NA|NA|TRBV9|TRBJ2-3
CASSVAVSPDTQYF
TGTGCCAGCAGCGTGGCCGTGAGCCCCGATACGCAGTATTTT
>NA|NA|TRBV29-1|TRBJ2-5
CSGARSGILETQYF
TGCAGCGGCGCACGATCAGGGATTCTGGAGACCCAGTACTTC
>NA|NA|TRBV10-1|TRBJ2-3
CASSEGRGTRLTDTQYF
TGCGCCAGCAGTGAGGGGAGGGGGACCAGACTCACAGATACGCAGTATTTT
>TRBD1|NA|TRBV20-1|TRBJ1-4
CSASRAGGRENEKLFF
TGCAGTGCTAGTCGTGCAGGGGGCCGAGAAAATGAAAAACTGTTTTTT
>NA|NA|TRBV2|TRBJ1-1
CASRKVAGSMTEAFF
TGTGCCAGCAGGAAAGTCGCAGGGTCGATGACTGAAGCTTTCTTT
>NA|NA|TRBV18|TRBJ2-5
CASSPSDQETQYF
TGTGCCAGCTCACCGAGTGACCAAGAGACCCAGTACTTC
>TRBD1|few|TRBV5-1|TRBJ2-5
CASDTGGAGIGETQYF
TGCGCCAGCGACACAGGGGGCGCAGGTATCGGGGAGACCCAGTACTTC
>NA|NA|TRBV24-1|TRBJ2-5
CATSDPPGETQYF
TGTGCCACCAGTGATCCGCCGGGGGAGACCCAGTACTTC
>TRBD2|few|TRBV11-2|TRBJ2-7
CASSAGWGGDEQYF
TGTGCCAGCAGCGCGGGGTGGGGAGGGGACGAGCAGTACTTC
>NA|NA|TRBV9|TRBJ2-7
CASSVIPPSSRIYEQYF
TGTGCCAGCAGCGTAATTCCACCTTCGTCCCGAATCTACGAGCAGTACTTC
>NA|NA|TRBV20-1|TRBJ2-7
CSARDLPYEQYF
TGCAGTGCACGGGACCTCCCCTACGAGCAGTACTTC
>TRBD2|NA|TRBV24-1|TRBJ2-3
CATSGPAFSGRSTDTQYF
TGTGCCACCAGTGGCCCCGCCTTTAGCGGGCGAAGCACAGATACGCAGTATTTT
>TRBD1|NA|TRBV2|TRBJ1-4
CASSLTLDRRNEKLFF
TGTGCCAGCAGTTTAACCCTGGACAGGAGGAATGAAAAACTGTTTTTT
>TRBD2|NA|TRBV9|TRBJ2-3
CASSVESGGEFTDTQYF
TGTGCCAGCAGCGTAGAGTCCGGGGGGGAGTTCACAGATACGCAGTATTTT
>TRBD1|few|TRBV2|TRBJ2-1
CASSPGQGASYNEQFF
TGTGCCAGCAGTCCTGGACAGGGGGCTTCCTACAATGAGCAGTTCTTC
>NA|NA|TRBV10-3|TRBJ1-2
CLLPWVGDYGYTF
TGTCTCTTACCGTGGGTGGGCGACTATGGCTACACCTTC
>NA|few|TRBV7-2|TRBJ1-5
CASSLVSGVNQPQHF
TGTGCCAGCAGCTTAGTTTCGGGGGTTAATCAGCCCCAGCATTTT
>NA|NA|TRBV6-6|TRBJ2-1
CASSLGVGQQFF
TGTGCCAGCAGTTTAGGGGTGGGTCAGCAGTTCTTC
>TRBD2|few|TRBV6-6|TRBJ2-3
CASLTSGEAGDTQYF
TGTGCCAGCCTAACTAGCGGGGAGGCCGGAGATACGCAGTATTTT
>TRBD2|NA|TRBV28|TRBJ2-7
CASSMTSPPAYEQYF
TGTGCCAGCAGCATGACTAGCCCTCCTGCCTACGAGCAGTACTTC
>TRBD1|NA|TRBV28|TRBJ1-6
CASSFPGTVINSPLHF
TGTGCCAGCAGTTTCCCCGGGACAGTTATAAATTCACCCCTCCACTTT
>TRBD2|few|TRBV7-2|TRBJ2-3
CASSLRPGLAGLSSSTDTQYF
TGTGCCAGCAGTTTACGCCCGGGGCTAGCGGGGTTATCCTCTAGCACAGATACGCAGTATTTT
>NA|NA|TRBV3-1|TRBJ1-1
CASSALVSTTESTEAFF
TGTGCCAGCAGCGCTCTGGTTTCGACGACGGAGAGCACTGAAGCTTTCTTT
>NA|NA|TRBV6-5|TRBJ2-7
CASSYKGSRVYEQYF
TGTGCCAGCAGTTACAAGGGGAGTAGGGTCTACGAGCAGTACTTC
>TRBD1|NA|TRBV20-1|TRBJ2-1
CSARQGLGEQFF
TGCAGTGCAAGACAGGGGCTGGGGGAGCAGTTCTTC
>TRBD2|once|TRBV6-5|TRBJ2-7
CASRIAGGTSYEQYF
TGTGCCAGCCGAATAGCGGGGGGAACCTCCTACGAGCAGTACTTC
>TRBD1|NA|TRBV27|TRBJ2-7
CASSPWGQGGYEQYF
TGTGCCAGCAGTCCCTGGGGACAGGGCGGCTACGAGCAGTACTTC
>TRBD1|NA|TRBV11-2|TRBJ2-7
CASSSRDRIIYEQYF
TGTGCCAGCAGCTCCCGGGACAGGATTATCTACGAGCAGTACTTC
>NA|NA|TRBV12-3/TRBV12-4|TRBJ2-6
CASRPRSEGVNSGANVLTF
TGTGCCAGCAGACCCCGGAGTGAGGGAGTAAATTCTGGGGCCAACGTCCTGACTTTC
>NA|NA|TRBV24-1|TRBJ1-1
CATSGDHGNEAFF
TGTGCCACCAGTGGCGACCATGGGAATGAAGCTTTCTTT
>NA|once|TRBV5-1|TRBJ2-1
CASSGVALSYNEQFF
TGCGCCAGCAGCGGGGTAGCCCTCTCCTACAATGAGCAGTTCTTC
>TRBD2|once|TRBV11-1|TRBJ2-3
CASSLHRPSGGGTQYF
TGTGCCAGCAGCTTACATAGGCCTAGCGGGGGGGGTACGCAGTATTTT
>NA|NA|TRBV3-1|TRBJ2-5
CASSQDLDREETQYF
TGTGCCAGCAGCCAAGATCTGGACAGAGAAGAGACCCAGTACTTC
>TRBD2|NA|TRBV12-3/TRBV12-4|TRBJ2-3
CASSPRGDGGVGDMQYF
TGTGCCAGCAGTCCGCGGGGGGACGGGGGGGTTGGAGATATGCAGTATTTT
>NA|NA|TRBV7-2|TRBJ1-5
CAGSFRRYSNQPQHF
TGTGCCGGCAGCTTTCGGCGGTATAGCAATCAGCCCCAGCATTTT
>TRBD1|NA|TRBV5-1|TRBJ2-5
CASSRTGVLETQYF
TGCGCCAGCAGCCGAACAGGGGTCTTAGAGACCCAGTACTTC
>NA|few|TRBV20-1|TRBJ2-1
CSARDVRVPDNEQFF
TGCAGTGCTAGAGATGTCCGGGTCCCGGACAATGAGCAGTTCTTC